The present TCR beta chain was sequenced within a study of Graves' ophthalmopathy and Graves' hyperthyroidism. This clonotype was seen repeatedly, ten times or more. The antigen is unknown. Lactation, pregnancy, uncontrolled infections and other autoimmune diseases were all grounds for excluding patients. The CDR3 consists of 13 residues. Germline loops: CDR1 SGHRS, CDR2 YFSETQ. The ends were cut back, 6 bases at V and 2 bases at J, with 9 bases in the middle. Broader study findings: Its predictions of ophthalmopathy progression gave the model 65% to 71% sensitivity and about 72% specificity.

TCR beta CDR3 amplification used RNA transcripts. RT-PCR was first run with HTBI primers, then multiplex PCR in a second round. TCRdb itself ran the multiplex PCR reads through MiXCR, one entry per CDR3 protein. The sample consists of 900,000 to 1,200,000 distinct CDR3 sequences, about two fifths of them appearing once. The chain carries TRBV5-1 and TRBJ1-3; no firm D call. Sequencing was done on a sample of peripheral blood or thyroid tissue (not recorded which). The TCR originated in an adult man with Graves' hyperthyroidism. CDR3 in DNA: TGCGCCAGCAAAAATGAAGCTGGAAACACCATATATTTT. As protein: CASKNEAGNTIYF.